These 29 T cell receptor beta chains were all obtained from the same sample, sequenced in a study of blood T cell repertoires in COVID-19. Libraries were prepared by immunoSEQ multiplex PCR; TCRdb keeps only in-frame clonotypes and omits some of them. The data contain 250,000 to 350,000 clones, 89% of them singletons. Source material: peripheral blood. The receptors here all came from a man aged 18 to 35 who had recovered from COVID-19.

The chain employs TRBV7-6 and TRBJ2-7; maybe TRBD1 (6 bases). The CDR3 is 15 residues long. Trimming removed 5 bases from V and 1 base from J, with 15 bases in between. Germline CDR1 SGHVS, CDR2 FNYEAQ. CDR3 amino acids: CASSPPDRGSYEQYF. The CDR3 region has the DNA TGTGCCAGCAGCCCCCCGGACAGAGGTTCCTACGAGCAGTACTTC.

V and J are TRBV25-1 and TRBJ2-1, with TRBD2 identical over 11 bases. Losses at the gene ends were 3 bases for V and 5 bases for J; bases not matched to a gene: 3. Germline V CDR1 and CDR2: MGHDK, SYGVNS. The CDR3 length is 15 residues. CDR3 sequence reads: CASSDSSGRHNEQFF. In DNA, the CDR3 is TGTGCCAGCAGTGATTCTAGCGGGAGGCACAATGAGCAGTTCTTC.

The chain carries TRBV4-1 and TRBJ2-5, with D maybe TRBD2 (6 bases). Between the trimmed V and J ends, which lost 4 bases and 5 bases, there was a span of 17 bases. Per the germline V gene, CDR1 is MGHRA and CDR2 is YSYEKL. The CDR3 covers 15 residues. CDR3 nucleotides: TGCGCCAGCAGCCCCCCGGGCTCTGGGGGGGAGACCCAGTACTTC. Protein: CASSPPGSGGETQYF.

The chain couples TRBV19 to TRBJ1-1; TRBD1 matches at 9 bases. V lost 5 bases to trimming and J lost 2 bases; unmatched junction nucleotides: 3. The germline CDR1 and CDR2 sequences are LNHDA and SQIVND (reference sequence). This CDR3 spans 14 amino acids. The CDR3 DNA sequence: TGTGCCAGTAGTTTGGGACAGGGTAACACTGAAGCTTTCTTT. Amino acid sequence: CASSLGQGNTEAFF.

In nucleotides, the CDR3 is TGTGCCAGCCGGGTATGGCCCCAAAACATTCAGTACTTC. Translation gives CASRVWPQNIQYF. V gene TRBV2 combines with J gene TRBJ2-4, with no clear D. This CDR3 is built from 13 residues. The germline V gene has CDR1 SNHLY and CDR2 FYNNEI. V lost 8 bases and J lost 5, with 13 bases in between.

The genes are TRBV18 and TRBJ2-2, with a possible D match to TRBD2 (6 bases). Germline CDR1 and CDR2: KGHSH and LQKENI. V dropped 2 bases and J dropped 8 bases, with 9 bases sitting between them. CDR3 length equals 13 residues. CDR3 loop: CASSPGAGGELFF. The DNA of the CDR3 is TGTGCCAGCTCACCAGGAGCGGGTGGGGAGCTGTTTTTT.

The V call is TRBV12-5, the J call TRBJ1-1; no clear D. V was clipped by 4 bases and J by 11 bases, with 17 bases between them. Germline V gives CDR1 LGHNT, CDR2 FRNRAP. This CDR3 has 13 residues. This CDR3 reads CASGSEATTRAFF. The CDR3 DNA reads as TGTGCTAGTGGTTCGGAGGCTACCACAAGGGCTTTCTTT.

This chain uses TRBV6-1 with TRBJ1-2; 8 nucleotides align to TRBD1. CDR1 MNHNS and CDR2 SASEGT come from the germline V gene. CDR3 length equals 16 residues. V dropped 1 base and J dropped 1; count of bases not matched to a gene: 5. The CDR3 DNA reads TGTGCCAGCAGTGAAGACAGGGGGACCATTAACTATGGCTACACCTTC. It specifies CASSEDRGTINYGYTF.

This clone occurred once. The CDR3 sequence: CASSAGTGNNYGYTF. The CDR3 region has the DNA TGTGCCAGCTCAGCAGGGACAGGGAATAACTATGGCTACACCTTC. The chain joins TRBV18 to TRBJ1-2; TRBD1 agrees at 9 bases. This CDR3 contains 15 residues. Germline V lookup: CDR1 KGHSH, CDR2 LQKENI. J gave up 1 base and V 5 bases, and 5 bases lay outside the gene matches.

The rearrangement joins TRBV6-5 to TRBJ1-4; possible D gene TRBD1, 5 bases. V was clipped by 6 bases and J by 11 bases, with 16 bases between them. The CDR3 extends over 13 amino acids. Germline loops: CDR1 MNHEY, CDR2 SVGAGI. This CDR3 is CASRNDLGGKLFF. The CDR3 bases are TGTGCCAGCAGAAACGACCTGGGGGGGAAACTGTTTTTT.

The V and J genes are TRBV4-3 and TRBJ2-2, with TRBD2 matching 12 bases. Germline trimming cut 2 bases from V and 5 bases from J; bases unmatched to any gene: 3. The CDR3 extends over 16 amino acids. The germline gives CDR1 LGHNA, CDR2 YSLEER. CDR3 DNA sequence: TGCGCCAGCAGCCAACGGACTAGCGGGGTTACCGGGGAGCTGTTTTTT. It specifies CASSQRTSGVTGELFF.

This clone was recorded only once. The chain is built from TRBV19 and TRBJ1-1, with D unclear. Germline lookup yields CDR1 LNHDA and CDR2 SQIVND (reference sequence). The germline V and J ends were trimmed by 5 bases and 2 bases, with 9 bases remaining between them. This CDR3 spans 13 amino acids. CDR3 in DNA: TGTGCCAGTAGTTGGCAAGTAAACACTGAAGCTTTCTTT. Translating it yields CASSWQVNTEAFF. The whole variable domain, remainder taken from reference TRBV19 and TRBJ1-1, is DGGITQSPKYLFRKEGQNVTLSCEQNLNHDAMYWYRQDPGQGLRLIYYSQIVNDFQKGDIAEGYSVSREKKESFPLTVTSAQKNPTAFYLCASSWQVNTEAFFGQGTRLTVV.

The gene calls are TRBV5-5 and TRBJ1-4; no clear D gene. The V gene's germline CDR1 is SGHKS and CDR2 YYEKEE (reference sequence). V dropped 3 bases and J dropped 5 bases, with 14 bases sitting between them. There are 15 residues in the CDR3. The DNA for the CDR3 is TGTGCCAGCAGCTCTCTCCCTAGCCGAAATGAAAAACTGTTTTTT. Protein sequence: CASSSLPSRNEKLFF.

The CDR3 nucleotides are TGTGCCAGCAGGACGGGACTGATTAATGAAAAACTGTTTTTT. It is translated as CASRTGLINEKLFF. V gene TRBV6-6 combines with J gene TRBJ1-4; D possibly corresponds to TRBD1 (5 bases). Germline assignment: CDR1 MNHNY and CDR2 SVGAGI (reference sequence). The CDR3 is 14 amino acids. Deletions cut 6 bases from V and 4 bases from J, with 12 bases between.

The V call is TRBV24-1, the J call TRBJ1-1, with 7 bases that match TRBD1. Per germline, CDR1 KGHDR and CDR2 SFDVKD. The CDR3 consists of 11 residues. V gave up 5 bases and J gave up 8 bases; unmatched junction bases: 1. In DNA, the CDR3 is TGTGCCACCAGTGCAGGGGGAGAAGCTTTCTTT. As protein: CATSAGGEAFF.

The chain links TRBV4-3 to TRBJ2-5; 7 bases align to TRBD2. V lost 1 base, J lost 4 bases, and 3 bases stayed unmatched. The CDR3 runs 14 residues. Germline V lookup: CDR1 LGHNA, CDR2 YSLEER. CDR3 bases: TGCGCCAGCAGCCAAGGGACTAGGCGAGAGACCCAGTACTTC. Protein product: CASSQGTRRETQYF.

This clone was detected a few times. The gene calls are TRBV5-8 and TRBJ2-2; 10 bases are shared with TRBD1. The trim removed 4 bases at V and 3 bases at J, leaving 3 bases unmatched. Germline CDR1 SGHTS, CDR2 YDEGEE. The CDR3 totals 15 residues. CDR3 nucleotide sequence: TGTGCCAGCAGCGACAGGGGGCGGTACACCGGGGAGCTGTTTTTT. Protein product: CASSDRGRYTGELFF.

This chain links TRBV7-2 with TRBJ1-3, with 9 bases that match TRBD1. This CDR3 has 14 residues. Germline V gene sequence: CDR1 SGHTA, CDR2 FQGNSA. After removal of 3 bases from V and 7 bases from J, the junction contained 4 bases not matched to a gene. The CDR3 coding sequence is TGTGCCAGCAGCTTGGGACAGGGCGGCAACACCATATATTTT. Amino acids: CASSLGQGGNTIYF.

The chain carries TRBV4-1 and TRBJ1-1; 11 nucleotides align to TRBD1. The germline V gene has CDR1 MGHRA and CDR2 YSYEKL. V shed 2 bases, J shed 4 bases, and the junction held 6 bases outside the gene matches. The CDR3 consists of 16 residues. Here the CDR3 DNA reads TGCGCCAGCAGCCAAATCATTGGGACAGGGGGCACTGAAGCTTTCTTT. This codes for CASSQIIGTGGTEAFF.

The J gene is TRBJ2-7, the V gene TRBV5-1; 8 positions agree with TRBD1. The CDR3 covers 15 residues. V shed 4 bases, J shed 4 bases, and the junction held 10 bases outside the gene matches. Per the germline V gene, CDR1 is SGHRS and CDR2 is YFSETQ. The DNA for the CDR3 is TGCGCCAGCAGCCCTGGGCCACAGGGGGAATACGAGCAGTACTTC. Translated: CASSPGPQGEYEQYF. Full variable domain (remainder filled in from reference TRBV5-1 and TRBJ2-7): KAGVTQTPRYLIKTRGQQVTLSCSPISGHRSVSWYQQTPGQGLQFLFEYFSETQRNKGNFPGRFSGRQFSNSRSEMNVSTLELGDSALYLCASSPGPQGEYEQYFGPGTRLTVT.

The gene calls are TRBV11-2 and TRBJ1-1; unclear D gene. Germline V gene data show CDR1 as SGHAT and CDR2 as FQNNGV. The CDR3 loop spans 13 amino acids. V lost 5 bases and J 4 bases, leaving 11 bases between the germline ends. CDR3 nucleotides: TGTGCCAGCAGCCCCCAGACTTCCACTGAAGCTTTCTTT. Amino acid sequence: CASSPQTSTEAFF.

The chain links TRBV5-1 to TRBJ1-2; a possible D gene is TRBD1 (6 bases). The CDR3 loop spans 14 amino acids. Trimming cost V 4 bases and J 5 bases, with 15 bases left between them. CDR1 and CDR2 from the germline V gene are SGHRS and YFSETQ. The CDR3 region has the DNA TGCGCCAGCAGCGAAGAGACGACAGGATATGGCTACACCTTC. This codes for CASSEETTGYGYTF. The whole variable domain, filled in from reference TRBV5-1 and TRBJ1-2, reads KAGVTQTPRYLIKTRGQQVTLSCSPISGHRSVSWYQQTPGQGLQFLFEYFSETQRNKGNFPGRFSGRQFSNSRSEMNVSTLELGDSALYLCASSEETTGYGYTFGSGTRLTVV.

This chain connects TRBV7-9 to TRBJ2-3; TRBD2 aligns across 7 bases. This CDR3 region has 15 residues. Germline loops: CDR1 SEHNR, CDR2 FQNEAQ (reference sequence). V lost 6 bases and J lost 0; bases outside the gene matches: 6. The CDR3 is CASRRGSPSTDTQYF. The CDR3 coding sequence is TGTGCCAGCAGGCGCGGGAGCCCAAGCACAGATACGCAGTATTTT.

The chain combines TRBV27 with TRBJ1-1, with 7 bases that match TRBD1. Germline V gene data show CDR1 as MNHEY and CDR2 as SMNVEV (reference sequence). This CDR3 region has 17 residues. The J segment lost 6 bases and the V segment lost 3 bases, leaving 16 bases of the junction unmatched. As DNA, the CDR3 is TGTGCCAGCAGTTTTTCGAGAGTGGCACAGGGGATCCCTGAAGCTTTCTTT. Translation gives CASSFSRVAQGIPEAFF.

This clone has only one observation. The V and J genes are TRBV19 and TRBJ2-6; the D is unclear. The germline V gene has CDR1 LNHDA and CDR2 SQIVND (reference sequence). Deletions cut 5 bases from V and 0 bases from J, with 11 bases between. CDR3 length equals 16 residues. CDR3 in DNA: TGTGCCAGTAGTGGGCTTTCCGGCTCTGGGGCCAACGTCCTGACTTTC. Translated: CASSGLSGSGANVLTF. The full variable domain, in which reference TRBV19 and TRBJ2-6 provide the parts outside the CDR3, is DGGITQSPKYLFRKEGQNVTLSCEQNLNHDAMYWYRQDPGQGLRLIYYSQIVNDFQKGDIAEGYSVSREKKESFPLTVTSAQKNPTAFYLCASSGLSGSGANVLTFGAGSRLTVL.

The genes are TRBV19 and TRBJ1-2; 8 nucleotides match TRBD1. V dropped 7 bases and J dropped 2; count of bases not matched to a gene: 9. In germline, CDR1 is LNHDA, CDR2 SQIVND (reference sequence). This CDR3 contains 15 residues. In nucleotides, the CDR3 is TGTGCCAGTATGCCCTTCCAGGGGGCGAACTATGGCTACACCTTC. It codes for CASMPFQGANYGYTF.

The rearrangement uses TRBV6-5 and TRBJ2-1; a possible D gene is TRBD1 (6 bases). Per germline, CDR1 MNHEY and CDR2 SVGAGI. This CDR3 region has 11 residues. Trimming left V 5 bases short and J 11 bases short, with 10 bases between. The CDR3 DNA is TGTGCCAGCAGTCCCGGACAGCAGCAGTTCTTC. Translation gives CASSPGQQQFF.

The chain links TRBV21-1 to TRBJ1-2; TRBD1 is taken as the D call from the table, unchecked against the DNA. TRBV21-1 is deemed a pseudogene. The CDR3 has 12 amino acids. The CDR3 bases are TGTGCCAGCAGCAAGGACAGAAGTGGCTACACCTTC. This encodes CASSKDRSGYTF.

This clone appeared once. The V gene is TRBV29-1, the J gene TRBJ1-1, with D possibly being TRBD1 (6 bases). The CDR3 has 15 residues. Per the germline V gene, CDR1 is SQVTM and CDR2 is ANQGSEA. Trimming removed 2 bases from V and 1 base from J, with 14 bases in between. This chain's CDR3 is CSVERVQGSNTEAFF. CDR3 coding DNA: TGCAGCGTTGAAAGAGTACAGGGTTCGAACACTGAAGCTTTCTTT.